This TCR beta chain was found in a study of blood T cells in healthy people across ages. Germline V CDR1 and CDR2: SQVTM, ANQGSEA. The CDR3 has 11 amino acids. This clonotype was observed a handful of times. A read error may produce the germline difference seen at one junction end. A sample-barcoded 5' primer and a J-beta primer mix were used in a second PCR of roughly 7 to 11 cycles. MiXCR, run by TCRdb on the 5' RACE reads, gives a single entry per CDR3 protein. Counted here are about 560,000 distinct CDR3 sequences, around 27% occurring once; the ten biggest clones make up over 3.5%. Separately, the same data were catalogued under a study of T cells of mothers and their children.

The source of this sequence is a boy aged 2 to 10 in good health. This chain uses TRBV29-1 with TRBJ2-1, with D maybe TRBD1 (5 bases). Input material: blood. CDR3 amino acids: CSVEDSFVQFF. In nucleotides, the CDR3 is TGCAGCGTCGAAGACAGCTTCGTGCAGTTCTTC.